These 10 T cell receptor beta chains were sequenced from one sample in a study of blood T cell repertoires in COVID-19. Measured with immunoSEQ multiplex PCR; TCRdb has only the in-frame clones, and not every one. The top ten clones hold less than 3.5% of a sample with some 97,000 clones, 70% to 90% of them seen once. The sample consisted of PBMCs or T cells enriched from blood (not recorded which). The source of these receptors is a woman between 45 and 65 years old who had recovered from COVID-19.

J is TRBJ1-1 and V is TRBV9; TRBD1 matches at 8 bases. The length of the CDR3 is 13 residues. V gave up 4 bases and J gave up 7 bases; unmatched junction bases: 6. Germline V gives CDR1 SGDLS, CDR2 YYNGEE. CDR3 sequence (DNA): TGTGCCAGCAGCTTGACAGGGGAGGGTGAAGCTTTCTTT. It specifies CASSLTGEGEAFF.

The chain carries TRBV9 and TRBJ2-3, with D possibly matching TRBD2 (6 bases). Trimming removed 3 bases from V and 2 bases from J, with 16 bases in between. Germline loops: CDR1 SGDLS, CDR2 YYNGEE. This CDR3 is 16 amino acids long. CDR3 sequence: CASSAGLLGPTDTQYF. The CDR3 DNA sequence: TGTGCCAGCAGCGCGGGACTTCTCGGGCCCACAGATACGCAGTATTTT.

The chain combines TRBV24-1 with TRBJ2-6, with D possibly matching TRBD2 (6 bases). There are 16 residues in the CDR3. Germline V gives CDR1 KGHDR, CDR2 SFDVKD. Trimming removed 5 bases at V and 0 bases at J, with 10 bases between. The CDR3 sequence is CATSVGGNSGANVLTF. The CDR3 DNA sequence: TGTGCCACCAGTGTGGGGGGAAACTCTGGGGCCAACGTCCTGACTTTC.

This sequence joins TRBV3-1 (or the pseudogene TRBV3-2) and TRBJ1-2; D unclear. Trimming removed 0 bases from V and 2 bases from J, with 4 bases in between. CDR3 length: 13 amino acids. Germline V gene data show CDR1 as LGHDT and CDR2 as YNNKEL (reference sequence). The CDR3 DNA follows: TGTGCCAGCAGCCAAGAACTAAACTATGGCTACACCTTC. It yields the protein CASSQELNYGYTF.

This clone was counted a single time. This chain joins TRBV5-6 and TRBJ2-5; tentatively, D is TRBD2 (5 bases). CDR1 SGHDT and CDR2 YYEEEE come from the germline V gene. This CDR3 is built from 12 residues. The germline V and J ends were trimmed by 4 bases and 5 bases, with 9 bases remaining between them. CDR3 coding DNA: TGTGCCAGCAGCACGGGGTGGGAGACCCAGTACTTC. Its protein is CASSTGWETQYF.

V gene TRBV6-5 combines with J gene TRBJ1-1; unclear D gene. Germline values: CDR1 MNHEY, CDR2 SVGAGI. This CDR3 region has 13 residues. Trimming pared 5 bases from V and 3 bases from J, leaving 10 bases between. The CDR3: CASSPTRDTEAFF. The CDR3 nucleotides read TGTGCCAGCAGTCCCACGAGGGACACTGAAGCTTTCTTT.

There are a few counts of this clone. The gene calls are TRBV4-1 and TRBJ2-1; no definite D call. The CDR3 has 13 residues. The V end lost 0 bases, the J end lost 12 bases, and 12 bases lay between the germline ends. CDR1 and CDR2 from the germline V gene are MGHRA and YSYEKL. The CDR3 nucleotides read TGCGCCAGCAGCCAAGATTCGCGGCGCCGGCAGTTCTTC. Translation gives CASSQDSRRRQFF.

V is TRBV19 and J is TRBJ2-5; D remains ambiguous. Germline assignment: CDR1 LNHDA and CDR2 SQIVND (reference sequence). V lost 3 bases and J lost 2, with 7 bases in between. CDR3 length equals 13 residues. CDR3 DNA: TGTGCCAGTAGTATTGGTCAGCAAGAGACCCAGTACTTC. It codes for CASSIGQQETQYF. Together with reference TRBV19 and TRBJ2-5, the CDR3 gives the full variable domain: DGGITQSPKYLFRKEGQNVTLSCEQNLNHDAMYWYRQDPGQGLRLIYYSQIVNDFQKGDIAEGYSVSREKKESFPLTVTSAQKNPTAFYLCASSIGQQETQYFGPGTRLLVL.

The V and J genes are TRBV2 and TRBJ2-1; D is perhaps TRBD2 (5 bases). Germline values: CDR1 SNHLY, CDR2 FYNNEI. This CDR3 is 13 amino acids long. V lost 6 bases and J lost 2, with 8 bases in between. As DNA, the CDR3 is TGTGCCAGCAGACCCGGGGCCTACAATGAGCAGTTCTTC. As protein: CASRPGAYNEQFF.

In nucleotides, the CDR3 is TGTGCCAGCAGTTGGGTCAGGGGTTTGAACACTGAAGCTTTCTTT. Translation gives CASSWVRGLNTEAFF. The chain employs TRBV27 and TRBJ1-1, with D possibly being TRBD1 (6 bases). V was pared by 4 bases and J by 0 bases, with 12 bases between. This CDR3 region has 15 residues. Per the germline V gene, CDR1 is MNHEY and CDR2 is SMNVEV (reference sequence).